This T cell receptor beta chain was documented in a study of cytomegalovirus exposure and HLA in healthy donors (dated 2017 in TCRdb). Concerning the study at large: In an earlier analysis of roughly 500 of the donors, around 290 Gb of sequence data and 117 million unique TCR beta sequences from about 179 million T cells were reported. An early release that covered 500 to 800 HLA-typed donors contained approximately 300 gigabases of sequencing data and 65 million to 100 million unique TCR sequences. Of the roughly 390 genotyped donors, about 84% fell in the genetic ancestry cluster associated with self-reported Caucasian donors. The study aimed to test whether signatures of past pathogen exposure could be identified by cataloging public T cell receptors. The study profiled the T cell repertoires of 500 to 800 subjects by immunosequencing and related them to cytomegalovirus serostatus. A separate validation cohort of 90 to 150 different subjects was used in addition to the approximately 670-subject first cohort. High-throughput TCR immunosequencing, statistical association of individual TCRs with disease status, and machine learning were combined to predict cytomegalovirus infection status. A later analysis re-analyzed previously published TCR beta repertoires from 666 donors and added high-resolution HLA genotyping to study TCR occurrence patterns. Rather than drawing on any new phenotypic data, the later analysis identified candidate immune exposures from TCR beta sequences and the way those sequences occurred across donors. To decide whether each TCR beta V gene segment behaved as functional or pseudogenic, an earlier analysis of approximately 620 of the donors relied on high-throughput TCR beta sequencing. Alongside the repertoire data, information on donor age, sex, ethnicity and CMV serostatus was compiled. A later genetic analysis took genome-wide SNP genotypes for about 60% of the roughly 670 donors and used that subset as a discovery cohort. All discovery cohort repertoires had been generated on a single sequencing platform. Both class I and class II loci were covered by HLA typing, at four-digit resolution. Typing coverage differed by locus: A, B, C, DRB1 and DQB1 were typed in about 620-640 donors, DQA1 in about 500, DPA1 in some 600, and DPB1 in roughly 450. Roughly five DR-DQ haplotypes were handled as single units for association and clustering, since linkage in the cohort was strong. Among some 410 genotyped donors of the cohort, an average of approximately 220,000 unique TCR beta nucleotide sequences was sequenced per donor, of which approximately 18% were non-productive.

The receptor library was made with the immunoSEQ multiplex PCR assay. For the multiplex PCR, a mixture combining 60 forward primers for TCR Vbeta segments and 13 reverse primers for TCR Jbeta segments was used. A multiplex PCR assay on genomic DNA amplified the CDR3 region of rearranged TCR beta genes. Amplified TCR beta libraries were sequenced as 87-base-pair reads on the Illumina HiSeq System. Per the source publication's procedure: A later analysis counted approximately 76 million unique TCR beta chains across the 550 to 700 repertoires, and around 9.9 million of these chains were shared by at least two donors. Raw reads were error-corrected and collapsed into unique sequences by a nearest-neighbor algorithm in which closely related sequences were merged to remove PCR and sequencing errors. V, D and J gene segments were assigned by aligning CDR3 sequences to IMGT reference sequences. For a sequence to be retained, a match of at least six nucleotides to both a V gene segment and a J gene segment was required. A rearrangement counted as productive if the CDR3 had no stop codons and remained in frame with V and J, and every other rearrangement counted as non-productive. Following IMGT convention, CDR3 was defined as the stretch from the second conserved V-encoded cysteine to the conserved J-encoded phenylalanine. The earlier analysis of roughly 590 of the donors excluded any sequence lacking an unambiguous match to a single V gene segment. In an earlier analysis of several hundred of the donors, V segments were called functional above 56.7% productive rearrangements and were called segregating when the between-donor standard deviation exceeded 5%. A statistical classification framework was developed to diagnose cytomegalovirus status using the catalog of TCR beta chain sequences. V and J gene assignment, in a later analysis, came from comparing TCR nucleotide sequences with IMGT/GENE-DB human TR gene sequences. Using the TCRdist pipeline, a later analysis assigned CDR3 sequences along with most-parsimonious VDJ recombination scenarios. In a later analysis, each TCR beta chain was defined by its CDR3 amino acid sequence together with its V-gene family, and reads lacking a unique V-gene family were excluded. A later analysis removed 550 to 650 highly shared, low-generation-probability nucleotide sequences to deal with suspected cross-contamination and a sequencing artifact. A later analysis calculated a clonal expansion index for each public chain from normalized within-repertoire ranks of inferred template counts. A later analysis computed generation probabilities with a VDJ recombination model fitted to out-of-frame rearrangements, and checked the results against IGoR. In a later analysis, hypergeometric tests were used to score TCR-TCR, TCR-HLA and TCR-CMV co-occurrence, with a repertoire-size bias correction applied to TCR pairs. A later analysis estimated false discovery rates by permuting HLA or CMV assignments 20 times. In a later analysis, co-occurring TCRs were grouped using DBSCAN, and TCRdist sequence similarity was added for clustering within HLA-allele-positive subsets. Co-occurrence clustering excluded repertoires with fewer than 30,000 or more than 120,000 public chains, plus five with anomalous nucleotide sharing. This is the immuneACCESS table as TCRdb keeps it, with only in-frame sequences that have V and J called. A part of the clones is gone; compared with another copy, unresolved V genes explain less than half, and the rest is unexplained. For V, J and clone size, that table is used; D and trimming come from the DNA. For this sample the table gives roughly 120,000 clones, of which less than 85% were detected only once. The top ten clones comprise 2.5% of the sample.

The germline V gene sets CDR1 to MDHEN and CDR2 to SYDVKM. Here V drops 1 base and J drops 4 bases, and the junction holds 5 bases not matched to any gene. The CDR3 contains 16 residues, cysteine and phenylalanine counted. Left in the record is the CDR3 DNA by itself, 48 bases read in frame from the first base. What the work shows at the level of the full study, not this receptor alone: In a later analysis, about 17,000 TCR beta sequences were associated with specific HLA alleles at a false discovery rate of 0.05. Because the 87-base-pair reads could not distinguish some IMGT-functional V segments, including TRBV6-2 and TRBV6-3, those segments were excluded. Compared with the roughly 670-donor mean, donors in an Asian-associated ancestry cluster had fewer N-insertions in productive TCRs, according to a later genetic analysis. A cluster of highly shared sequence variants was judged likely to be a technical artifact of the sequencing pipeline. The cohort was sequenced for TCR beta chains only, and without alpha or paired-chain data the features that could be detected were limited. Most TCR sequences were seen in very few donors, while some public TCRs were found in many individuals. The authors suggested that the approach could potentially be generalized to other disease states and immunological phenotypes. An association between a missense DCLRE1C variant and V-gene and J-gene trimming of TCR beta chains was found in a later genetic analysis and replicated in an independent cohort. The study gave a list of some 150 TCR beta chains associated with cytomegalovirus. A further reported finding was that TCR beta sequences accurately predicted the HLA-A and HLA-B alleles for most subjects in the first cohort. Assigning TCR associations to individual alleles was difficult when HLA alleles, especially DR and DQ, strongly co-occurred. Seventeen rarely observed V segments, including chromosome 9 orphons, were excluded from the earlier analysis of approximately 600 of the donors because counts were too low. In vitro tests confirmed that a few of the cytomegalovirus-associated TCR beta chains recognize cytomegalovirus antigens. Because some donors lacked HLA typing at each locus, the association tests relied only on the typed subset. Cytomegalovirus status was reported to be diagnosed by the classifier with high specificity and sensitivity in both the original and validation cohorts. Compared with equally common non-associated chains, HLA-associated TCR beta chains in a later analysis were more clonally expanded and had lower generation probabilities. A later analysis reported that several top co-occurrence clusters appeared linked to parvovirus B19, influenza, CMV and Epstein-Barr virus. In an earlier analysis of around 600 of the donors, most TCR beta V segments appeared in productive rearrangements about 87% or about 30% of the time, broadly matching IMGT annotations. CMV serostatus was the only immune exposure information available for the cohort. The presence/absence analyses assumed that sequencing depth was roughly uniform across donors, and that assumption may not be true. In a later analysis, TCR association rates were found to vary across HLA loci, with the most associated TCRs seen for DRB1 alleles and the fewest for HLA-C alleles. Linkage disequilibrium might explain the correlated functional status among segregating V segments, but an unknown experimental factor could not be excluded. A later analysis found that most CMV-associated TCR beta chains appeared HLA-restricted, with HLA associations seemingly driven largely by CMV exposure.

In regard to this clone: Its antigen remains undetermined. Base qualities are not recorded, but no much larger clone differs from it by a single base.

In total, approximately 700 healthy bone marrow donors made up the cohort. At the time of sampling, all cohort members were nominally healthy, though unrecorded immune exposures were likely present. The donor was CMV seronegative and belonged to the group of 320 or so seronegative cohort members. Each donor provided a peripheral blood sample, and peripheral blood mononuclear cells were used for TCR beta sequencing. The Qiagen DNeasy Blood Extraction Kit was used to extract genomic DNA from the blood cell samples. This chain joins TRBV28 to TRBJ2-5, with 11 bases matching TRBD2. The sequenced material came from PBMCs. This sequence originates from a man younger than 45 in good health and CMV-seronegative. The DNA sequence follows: TGTGCCAGCAGTTTATTCTCTAGCGGGAGGCCAGAGACCCAGTACTTC. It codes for CASSLFSSGRPETQYF. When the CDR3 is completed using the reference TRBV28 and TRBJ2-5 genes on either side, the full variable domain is DVKVTQSSRYLVKRTGEKVFLECVQDMDHENMFWYRQDPGLGLRLIYFSYDVKMKEKGDIPEGYSVSREKKERFSLILESASTNQTSMYLCASSLFSSGRPETQYFGPGTRLLVL.